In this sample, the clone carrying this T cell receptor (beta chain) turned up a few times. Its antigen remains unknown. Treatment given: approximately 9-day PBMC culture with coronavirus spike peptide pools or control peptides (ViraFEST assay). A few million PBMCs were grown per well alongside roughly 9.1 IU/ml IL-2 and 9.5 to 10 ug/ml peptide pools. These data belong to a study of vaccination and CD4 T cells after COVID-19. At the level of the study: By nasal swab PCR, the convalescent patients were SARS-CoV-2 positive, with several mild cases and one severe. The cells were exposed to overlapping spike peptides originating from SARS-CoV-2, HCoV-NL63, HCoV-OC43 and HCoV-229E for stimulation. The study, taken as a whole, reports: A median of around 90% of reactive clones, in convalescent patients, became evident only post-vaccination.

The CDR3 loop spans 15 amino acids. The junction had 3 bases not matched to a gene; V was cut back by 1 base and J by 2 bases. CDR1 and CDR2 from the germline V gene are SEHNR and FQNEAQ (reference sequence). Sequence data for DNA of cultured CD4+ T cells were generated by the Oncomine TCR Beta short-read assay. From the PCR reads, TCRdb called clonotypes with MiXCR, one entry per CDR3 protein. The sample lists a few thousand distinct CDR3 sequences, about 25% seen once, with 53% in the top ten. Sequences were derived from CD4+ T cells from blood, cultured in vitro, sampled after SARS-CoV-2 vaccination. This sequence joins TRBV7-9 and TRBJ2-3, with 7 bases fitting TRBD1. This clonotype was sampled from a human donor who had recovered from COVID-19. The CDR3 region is CASSLGDSHTDTQYF. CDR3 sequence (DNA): TGTGCCAGCAGCTTAGGGGACAGCCACACAGATACGCAGTATTTT.